This T cell receptor beta chain stems from a study of T cell responses to AZD1222 COVID-19 vaccine. The study, taken as a whole, reports: Once two AZD1222 doses were given, Spike-specific TCR breadth and depth went up. Repertoire sampling occurred only after the peak T cell response. Donors were chiefly white British, with a greater number of females, and clonal diversity was perhaps underestimated. Baseline seropositives among AZD1222 recipients totaled only 5 to 7.

Germline values: CDR1 PRHDT, CDR2 FYEKMQ (reference sequence). Trimming stripped 1 base from V and 0 bases from J, with 10 bases between. The CDR3 loop spans 15 amino acids. Of note for this clone: Its target is not known.

TCRdb's table, derived via immunoSEQ multiplex PCR, lists solely in-frame clones and lacks some. Among under 95,000 clones listed, about 86% were seen once. The specimen comprised peripheral blood, sampled on day 0 of AZD1222 vaccination. The J gene is TRBJ2-7, the V gene TRBV13; D perhaps matches TRBD1 (5 bases). This sequence originates from an adult in good health. The CDR3 sequence: CASSLVQAYSYEQYF. The CDR3, as DNA: TGTGCCAGCAGCTTAGTACAGGCATACTCCTACGAGCAGTACTTC.